These 16 T cell receptor beta chains share one sample of origin, sequenced in a study of CD8 T cells in Susac syndrome. RNA, at about 0.45 to 1 ug, was reverse transcribed with random hexamers. TCRdb fed the immunoSEQ multiplex PCR reads into MiXCR, producing one record per CDR3 protein. The sample has about 250,000 distinct CDR3 sequences, just over 90% seen once. The sequencing input was CD4+ T cells from PBMCs. These TCRs come from a human donor with multiple sclerosis.

The chain uses TRBV25-1 and TRBJ1-2; TRBD1 aligns across 8 bases. Looked up from germline, CDR1 is MGHDK and CDR2 is SYGVNS. With 4 bases clipped from V and 6 bases from J, the junction kept 7 bases outside the gene matches. The CDR3 spans 14 residues. CDR3 region: CASSVQGQGHGYTF. CDR3 bases: TGTGCCAGCAGTGTTCAAGGACAGGGTCATGGCTACACCTTC.

The chain couples TRBV20-1 to TRBJ1-5; tentative D call: TRBD1 (5 bases). Trimming pared 6 bases from V and 4 bases from J, leaving 10 bases between. The CDR3 covers 12 residues. Germline lookup yields CDR1 DFQATT and CDR2 SNEGSKA (reference sequence). The CDR3 region has the DNA TGCAGTGCCGTTGAGGGGAATCAGCCCCAGCATTTT. Translating gives CSAVEGNQPQHF.

This chain connects TRBV29-1 to TRBJ2-1; the match to TRBD2 covers 10 bases. Germline-derived CDR1 and CDR2 are SQVTM and ANQGSEA. With 3 bases clipped from V and 2 bases from J, the junction kept 4 bases outside the gene matches. This CDR3 is built from 15 residues. CDR3 sequence: CSVDPAGGAYNEQFF. CDR3 DNA sequence: TGCAGCGTTGACCCAGCGGGAGGGGCCTACAATGAGCAGTTCTTC.

A word on this clonotype: The conserved final phenylalanine or tryptophan is absent from the CDR3, which likely points to a read error. The rearrangement links TRBV7-2 to TRBJ2-3, with D possibly being TRBD1 or TRBD2 (6 bases each). Germline lookup yields CDR1 SGHTA and CDR2 FQGNSA. The CDR3 has 15 residues. The V end lost 2 bases, the J end lost 0 bases, and 9 bases lay between the germline ends. The CDR3 DNA is TGTGCCAGCAGCTTACAGGGGACTAGCACAGATACGCAGTATTCT. The encoded protein is CASSLQGTSTDTQYS.

J is TRBJ2-3 and V is TRBV12-3 or TRBV12-4; possibly TRBD1 for D (5 bases). The germline V and J ends were trimmed by 7 bases and 2 bases, with 16 bases remaining between them. The CDR3 length is 15 residues. The CDR3, as DNA: TGTGCCAGCACTCCTAAGGCAGGGCACACAGATACGCAGTATTTT. Amino acid sequence: CASTPKAGHTDTQYF.

The chain uses TRBV20-1 and TRBJ2-1; D uncertain. CDR1 is DFQATT, CDR2 SNEGSKA, per germline (reference sequence). This CDR3 comprises 15 residues. Trimming left V 0 bases short and J 0 bases short, with 9 bases between. The chain's CDR3 is CSARDQRSSYNEQFF. The CDR3 nucleotides read TGCAGTGCTAGAGATCAGCGTAGCTCCTACAATGAGCAGTTCTTC.

A single count supports this clonotype. The chain employs TRBV30 and TRBJ2-1; D is perhaps TRBD2 (5 bases). Per germline, CDR1 GTSNPN and CDR2 SVGIG (reference sequence). The CDR3 loop spans 16 amino acids. Deletions cut 2 bases from V and 6 bases from J, with 20 bases between. CDR3 nucleotide sequence: TGTGCCTGGAGTCACGAGGAGGCTAGTGTTCTCAATGAGCAGTTCTTC. This translates into CAWSHEEASVLNEQFF. Supplemented by reference TRBV30 and TRBJ2-1, the full variable domain reads SQTIHQWPATLVQPVGSPLSLECTVEGTSNPNLYWYRQAAGRGLQLLFYSVGIGQISSEVPQNLSASRPQDRQFILSSKKLLLSDSGFYLCAWSHEEASVLNEQFFGPGTRLTVL.

This clonotype was detected once. This chain links TRBV12-5 with TRBJ1-1, with D perhaps matching TRBD1 (5 bases). There are 14 residues in the CDR3. Germline CDR1 LGHNT, CDR2 FRNRAP. Trimming left V 3 bases short and J 1 base short, with 9 bases between. Written as DNA, the CDR3 is TGTGCTAGTGGTTTTGGGAGGGGGAACACTGAAGCTTTCTTT. Its translation is CASGFGRGNTEAFF.

The chain combines TRBV20-1 with TRBJ2-1; possibly TRBD2 for D (6 bases). V lost 3 bases, J lost 9 bases, and 18 bases lay in between. The CDR3 runs to 14 residues. Germline V CDR1 and CDR2: DFQATT, SNEGSKA (reference sequence). CDR3 in DNA: TGCAGTGCTAGTCCCCCGGCGGGGACGACTGAGCAGTTCTTC. It is translated as CSASPPAGTTEQFF.

This chain joins TRBV24-1 and TRBJ2-7; D is possibly TRBD1 (5 bases). Looked up from germline, CDR1 is KGHDR and CDR2 is SFDVKD. V lost 2 bases to trimming and J lost 1 base, with 8 bases between them. The CDR3 runs to 14 residues. CDR3 sequence (DNA): TGTGCCACCAGTGATTCCACAGGTTCCTACGAGCAGTACTTC. Translated, it gives CATSDSTGSYEQYF.

The rearrangement joins TRBV29-1 to TRBJ1-2; maybe TRBD1 (6 bases). CDR3 length: 13 residues. CDR1 is SQVTM and CDR2 is ANQGSEA in the germline V gene. Trimming removed 2 bases from V and 2 bases from J, with 9 bases in between. The CDR3 protein is CSVEPRGNYGYTF. In nucleotides, the CDR3 is TGCAGCGTTGAACCCAGGGGAAACTATGGCTACACCTTC.

This clonotype was observed a handful of times. This chain links TRBV4-1 with TRBJ2-5; TRBD2 matches at 7 bases. The length of the CDR3 is 14 residues. V lost 4 bases and J lost 4; bases outside the gene matches: 6. The germline CDR1 and CDR2 sequences are MGHRA and YSYEKL. The CDR3 coding sequence is TGCGCCAGCAGCCTCGAAGCGGGAAGAGAGACCCAGTACTTC. Protein: CASSLEAGRETQYF.

The chain joins TRBV3-1 to TRBJ1-1; D is uncertain. This CDR3 comprises 16 residues. Trimming shortened V by 1 base and J by 1 base, and 13 bases separated the two germline ends. Germline V gene lookup returns CDR1 LGHDT and CDR2 YNNKEL (reference sequence). The CDR3 sequence is CASSQVAVVGNTEAFF. CDR3 sequence (DNA): TGTGCCAGCAGCCAAGTGGCAGTGGTCGGGAACACTGAAGCTTTCTTT. Based on the CDR3 plus reference TRBV3-1 and TRBJ1-1, the full variable domain is DTAVSQTPKYLVTQMGNDKSIKCEQNLGHDTMYWYKQDSKKFLKIMFSYNNKELIINETVPNRFSPKSPDKAHLNLHINSLELGDSAVYFCASSQVAVVGNTEAFFGQGTRLTVV.

This chain links TRBV27 with TRBJ1-5; maybe TRBD1 (5 bases). V lost 6 bases and J lost 0, with 9 bases in between. The CDR3 has 14 amino acids. Germline V gene lookup returns CDR1 MNHEY and CDR2 SMNVEV (reference sequence). CDR3 sequence: CASRGTNSNQPQHF. CDR3 in DNA: TGTGCCAGCAGGGGGACGAATAGCAATCAGCCCCAGCATTTT.

The table lists this clonotype with a few counts. The chain combines TRBV19 with TRBJ2-2; 9 bases are a match to TRBD2. Germline V gene sequence: CDR1 LNHDA, CDR2 SQIVND (reference sequence). The CDR3 is 15 amino acids. The V gene end was trimmed by 5 bases and the J gene end by 5 bases; junction bases not matched to a gene: 6. CDR3 in amino acids: CASSPGLAGTGELFF. CDR3 coding DNA: TGTGCCAGTAGTCCCGGGCTAGCGGGGACCGGGGAGCTGTTTTTT.

The rearrangement links TRBV10-2 to TRBJ2-2; 9 nucleotides agree with TRBD1. The germline V gene encodes CDR1 WSHSY and CDR2 SAAADI. The CDR3 extends over 13 amino acids. The ends lost 7 bases at V and 5 bases at J; junction bases unmatched: 2. This CDR3 is CASTGTGTGELFF. In DNA form, the CDR3 reads TGCGCCAGCACCGGGACAGGGACCGGGGAGCTGTTTTTT.